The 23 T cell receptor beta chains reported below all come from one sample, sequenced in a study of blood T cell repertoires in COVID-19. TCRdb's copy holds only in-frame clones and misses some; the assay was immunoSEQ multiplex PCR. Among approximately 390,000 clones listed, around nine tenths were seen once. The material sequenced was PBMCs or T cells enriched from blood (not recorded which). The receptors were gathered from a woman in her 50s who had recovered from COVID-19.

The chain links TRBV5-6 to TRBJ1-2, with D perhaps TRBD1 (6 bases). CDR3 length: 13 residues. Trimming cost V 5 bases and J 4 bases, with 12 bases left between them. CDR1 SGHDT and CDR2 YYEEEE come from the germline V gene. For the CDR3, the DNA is TGTGCCAGCAGAAAACGGACAGCCTATGGCTACACCTTC. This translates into CASRKRTAYGYTF.

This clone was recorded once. CDR3: CASSLEGQFGYTF. In DNA form, the CDR3 reads TGTGCCAGCAGCTTAGAGGGACAATTTGGCTACACCTTC. The J gene is TRBJ1-2, the V gene TRBV11-2; the D gene is possibly TRBD1 (6 bases). This CDR3 contains 13 residues. CDR1 and CDR2 from the germline V gene are SGHAT and FQNNGV. Between the trimmed V and J ends, which lost 0 bases and 7 bases, there was a span of 9 bases.

As DNA, the CDR3 is TGTGCCAGCTCCGAGACTAGCGGGACGAACAATGAGCAGTTCTTC. It specifies CASSETSGTNNEQFF. The V gene is TRBV18, the J gene TRBJ2-1; 11 bases line up with TRBD2. Germline lookup yields CDR1 KGHSH and CDR2 LQKENI. The CDR3 is 15 residues long. After removal of 6 bases from V and 5 bases from J, the junction contained 6 bases not matched to a gene.

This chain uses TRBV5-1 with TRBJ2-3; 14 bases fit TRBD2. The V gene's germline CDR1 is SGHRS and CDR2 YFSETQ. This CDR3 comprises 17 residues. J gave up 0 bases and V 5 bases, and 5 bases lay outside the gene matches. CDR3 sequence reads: CASRSGLAGASTDTQYF. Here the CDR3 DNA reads TGCGCCAGCAGATCGGGACTAGCGGGGGCTAGCACAGATACGCAGTATTTT.

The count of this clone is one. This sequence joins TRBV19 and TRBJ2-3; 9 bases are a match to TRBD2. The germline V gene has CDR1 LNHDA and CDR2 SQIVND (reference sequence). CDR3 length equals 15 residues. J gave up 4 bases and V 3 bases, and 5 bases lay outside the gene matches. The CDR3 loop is CASSMAGGPADTQYF. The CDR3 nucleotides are TGTGCCAGTAGTATGGCGGGGGGGCCGGCAGATACGCAGTATTTT.

In nucleotides, the CDR3 is TGTGCCAGCAGCGTAGTAGGCCGGGAAGAGATGGGCAATCAGCCCCAGCATTTT. This translates into CASSVVGREEMGNQPQHF. This chain joins TRBV9 and TRBJ1-5; D unclear. The CDR3 totals 18 residues. In germline, CDR1 is SGDLS, CDR2 YYNGEE. V was clipped by 0 bases and J by 2 bases, with 18 bases between them. The full variable domain, in which reference TRBV9 and TRBJ1-5 provide the parts outside the CDR3, is DSGVTQTPKHLITATGQRVTLRCSPRSGDLSVYWYQQSLDQGLQFLIQYYNGEERAKGNILERFSAQQFPDLHSELNLSSLELGDSALYFCASSVVGREEMGNQPQHFGDGTRLSIL.

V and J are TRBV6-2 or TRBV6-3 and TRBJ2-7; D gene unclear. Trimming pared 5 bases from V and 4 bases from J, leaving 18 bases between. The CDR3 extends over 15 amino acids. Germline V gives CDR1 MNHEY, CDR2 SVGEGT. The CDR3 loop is CASSPRSAVPYEQYF. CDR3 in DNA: TGTGCCAGCAGTCCCCGGAGCGCGGTACCTTACGAGCAGTACTTC.

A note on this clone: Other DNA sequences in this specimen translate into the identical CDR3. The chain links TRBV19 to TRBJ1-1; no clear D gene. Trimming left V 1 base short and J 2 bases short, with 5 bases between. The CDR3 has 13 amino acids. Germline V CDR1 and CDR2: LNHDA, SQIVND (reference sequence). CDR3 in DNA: TGTGCCAGTAGTATAGGAGGTAACACTGAAGCTTTCTTT. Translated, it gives CASSIGGNTEAFF.

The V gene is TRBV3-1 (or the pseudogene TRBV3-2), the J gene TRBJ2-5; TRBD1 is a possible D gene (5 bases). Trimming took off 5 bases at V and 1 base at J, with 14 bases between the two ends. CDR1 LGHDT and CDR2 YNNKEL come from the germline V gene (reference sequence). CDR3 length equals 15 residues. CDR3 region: CASSGNRRPQETQYF. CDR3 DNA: TGTGCCAGCAGCGGGAACAGGCGACCCCAAGAGACCCAGTACTTC.

The CDR3 DNA reads TGTGCCAGCAGCTTAGGCGCTGGTGGAGCGGGGGGCACAGATACGCAGTATTTT. It specifies CASSLGAGGAGGTDTQYF. J is TRBJ2-3 and V is TRBV11-3; the match to TRBD2 covers 8 bases. The CDR3 contains 18 residues. Germline trimming cut 1 base from V and 1 base from J; bases unmatched to any gene: 10. CDR1 is SGHNT and CDR2 is YENEEA in the germline V gene.

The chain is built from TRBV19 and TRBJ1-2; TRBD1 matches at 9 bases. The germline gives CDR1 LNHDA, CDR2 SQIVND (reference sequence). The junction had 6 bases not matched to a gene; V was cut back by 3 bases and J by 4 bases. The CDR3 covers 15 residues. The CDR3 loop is CASSIKTGGGYGYTF. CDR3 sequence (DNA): TGTGCCAGTAGTATTAAAACAGGGGGCGGCTATGGCTACACCTTC. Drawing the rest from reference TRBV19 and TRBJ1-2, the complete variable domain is DGGITQSPKYLFRKEGQNVTLSCEQNLNHDAMYWYRQDPGQGLRLIYYSQIVNDFQKGDIAEGYSVSREKKESFPLTVTSAQKNPTAFYLCASSIKTGGGYGYTFGSGTRLTVV.

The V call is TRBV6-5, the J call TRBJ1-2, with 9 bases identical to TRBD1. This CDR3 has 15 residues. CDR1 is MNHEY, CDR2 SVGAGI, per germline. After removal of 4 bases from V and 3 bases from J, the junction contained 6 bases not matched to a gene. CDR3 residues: CASSSGQGWYYGYTF. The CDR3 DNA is TGTGCCAGCAGTTCGGGACAGGGTTGGTACTATGGCTACACCTTC.

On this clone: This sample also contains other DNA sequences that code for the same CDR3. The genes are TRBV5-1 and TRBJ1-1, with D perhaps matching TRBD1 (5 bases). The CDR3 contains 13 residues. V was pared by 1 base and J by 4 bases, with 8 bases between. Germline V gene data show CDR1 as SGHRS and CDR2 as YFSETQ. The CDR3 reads CASSLRRGTEAFF. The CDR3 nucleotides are TGCGCCAGCAGCTTGAGAAGGGGCACTGAAGCTTTCTTT.

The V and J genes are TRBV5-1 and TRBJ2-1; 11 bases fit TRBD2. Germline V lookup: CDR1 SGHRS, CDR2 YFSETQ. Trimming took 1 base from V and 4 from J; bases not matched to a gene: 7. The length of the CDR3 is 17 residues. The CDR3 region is CASSLIASSGGYNEQFF. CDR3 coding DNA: TGCGCCAGCAGCTTGATCGCGTCTAGCGGGGGGTACAATGAGCAGTTCTTC.

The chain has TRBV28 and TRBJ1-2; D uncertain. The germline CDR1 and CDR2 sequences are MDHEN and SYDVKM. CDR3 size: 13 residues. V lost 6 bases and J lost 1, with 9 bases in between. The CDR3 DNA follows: TGTGCCAGCAGACACCCCAGTAACTATGGCTACACCTTC. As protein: CASRHPSNYGYTF.

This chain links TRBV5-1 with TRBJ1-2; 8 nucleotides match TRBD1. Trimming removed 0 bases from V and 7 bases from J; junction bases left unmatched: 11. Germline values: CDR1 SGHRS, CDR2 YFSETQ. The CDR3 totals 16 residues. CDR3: CASSLVPGQVSAGYTF. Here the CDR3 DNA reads TGCGCCAGCAGCTTGGTCCCGGGACAGGTATCGGCTGGCTACACCTTC. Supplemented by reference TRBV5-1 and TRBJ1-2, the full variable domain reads KAGVTQTPRYLIKTRGQQVTLSCSPISGHRSVSWYQQTPGQGLQFLFEYFSETQRNKGNFPGRFSGRQFSNSRSEMNVSTLELGDSALYLCASSLVPGQVSAGYTFGSGTRLTVV.

The CDR3, as DNA: TGTGCCAGCAGCCGAGGGACAGTCAATGAGCAGTTCTTC. This gives the protein CASSRGTVNEQFF. This chain connects TRBV11-3 to TRBJ2-1; 7 positions agree with TRBD1. The germline V gene encodes CDR1 SGHNT and CDR2 YENEEA. With 5 bases clipped from V and 6 bases from J, the junction kept 4 bases outside the gene matches. The CDR3 length is 13 residues.

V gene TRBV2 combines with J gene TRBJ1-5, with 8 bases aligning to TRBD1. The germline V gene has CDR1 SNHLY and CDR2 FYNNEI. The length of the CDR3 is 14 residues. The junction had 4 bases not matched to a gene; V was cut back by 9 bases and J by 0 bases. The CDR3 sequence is CARTGASSNQPQHF. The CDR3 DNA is TGTGCCAGGACAGGGGCTTCTAGCAATCAGCCCCAGCATTTT.

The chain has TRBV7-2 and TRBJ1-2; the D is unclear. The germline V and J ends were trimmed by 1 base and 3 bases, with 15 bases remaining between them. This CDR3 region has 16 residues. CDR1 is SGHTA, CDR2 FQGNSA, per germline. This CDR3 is CASSLGRGNGDYGYTF. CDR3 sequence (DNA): TGTGCCAGCAGCTTAGGGCGAGGGAATGGGGACTATGGCTACACCTTC.

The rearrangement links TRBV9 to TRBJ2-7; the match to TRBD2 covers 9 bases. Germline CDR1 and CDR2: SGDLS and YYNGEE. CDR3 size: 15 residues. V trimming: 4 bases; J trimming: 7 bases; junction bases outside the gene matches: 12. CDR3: CASSTGTSRREEQYF. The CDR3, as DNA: TGTGCCAGCAGCACCGGGACTAGCCGACGGGAGGAGCAGTACTTC. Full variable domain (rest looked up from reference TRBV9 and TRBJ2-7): DSGVTQTPKHLITATGQRVTLRCSPRSGDLSVYWYQQSLDQGLQFLIQYYNGEERAKGNILERFSAQQFPDLHSELNLSSLELGDSALYFCASSTGTSRREEQYFGPGTRLTVT.

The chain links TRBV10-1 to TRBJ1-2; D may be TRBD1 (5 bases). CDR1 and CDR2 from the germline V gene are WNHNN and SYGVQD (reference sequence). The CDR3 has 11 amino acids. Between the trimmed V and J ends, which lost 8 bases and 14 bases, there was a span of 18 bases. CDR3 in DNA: TGCGCCAGCCTAGTGGGGGGGTCCTCAACCTTC. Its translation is CASLVGGSSTF.

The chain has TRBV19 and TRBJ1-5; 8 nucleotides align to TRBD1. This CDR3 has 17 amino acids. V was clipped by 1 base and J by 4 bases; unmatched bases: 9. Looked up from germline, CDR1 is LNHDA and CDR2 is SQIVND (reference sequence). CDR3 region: CASSIGAGGRGNQPQHF. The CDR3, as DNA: TGTGCCAGTAGTATAGGGGCAGGGGGCCGTGGGAATCAGCCCCAGCATTTT.

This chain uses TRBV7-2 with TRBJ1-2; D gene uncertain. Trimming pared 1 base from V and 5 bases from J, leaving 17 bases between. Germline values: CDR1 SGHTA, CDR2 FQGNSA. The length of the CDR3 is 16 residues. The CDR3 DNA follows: TGTGCCAGCAGCTTAGGAGCGCAAGAATTCCAGTATGGCTACACCTTC. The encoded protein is CASSLGAQEFQYGYTF.